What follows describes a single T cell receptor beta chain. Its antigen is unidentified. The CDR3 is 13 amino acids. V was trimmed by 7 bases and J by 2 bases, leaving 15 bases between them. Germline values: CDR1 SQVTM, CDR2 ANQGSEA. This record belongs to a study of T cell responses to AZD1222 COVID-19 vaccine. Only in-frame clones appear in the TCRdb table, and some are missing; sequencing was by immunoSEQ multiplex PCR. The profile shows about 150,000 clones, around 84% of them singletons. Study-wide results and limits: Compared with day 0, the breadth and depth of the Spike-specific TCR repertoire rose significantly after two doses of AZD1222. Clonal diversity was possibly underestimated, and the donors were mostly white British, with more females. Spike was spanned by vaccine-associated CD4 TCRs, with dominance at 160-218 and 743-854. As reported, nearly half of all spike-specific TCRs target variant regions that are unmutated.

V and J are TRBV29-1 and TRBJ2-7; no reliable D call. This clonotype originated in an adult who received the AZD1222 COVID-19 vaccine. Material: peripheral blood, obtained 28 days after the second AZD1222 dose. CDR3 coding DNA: TGCAGCGCTAGAAGGGCGTCTACCTACGAGCAGTACTTC. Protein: CSARRASTYEQYF.